The clone carrying this TCR beta chain was found once. Gene names follow the mouse nomenclature. Read data end 1 residue before the CDR3 end; the end is taken from the germline J gene. This sample stems from a study of tissue T cells after allogeneic stem cell transplantation. Produced via immunoSEQ multiplex PCR; TCRdb's table is partial and in-frame only. The sample contains 20,000 to 25,000 clones, about 70% of which appear only once. The ends were cut back, 5 bases at V and 6 bases at J, with 5 bases in the middle. The CDR3 runs to 11 residues. Germline V gives CDR1 MSHET, CDR2 SYDVDS. The receptor's source is a female BALB/c mouse in good health. For this mouse line, the MHC haplotype is H2-d. The V call is TRBV29, the J call TRBJ2-1; D not certain. What was sequenced was blood. CDR3 DNA, as far as it was read: TGTGCTAGCAGTCCTCTTGCTGAGCAGTTC. This translates into CASSPLAEQF. The CDR3, in full, reads CASSPLAEQFF.